The T cell receptor beta chain under discussion was sequenced for a study of blood T cells in healthy people across ages (dated by TCRdb to 2015 to 2017). With respect to the entire study: In model experiments, template switching captured about one uniquely barcoded TCR beta cDNA molecule for every two T cells. The study measured age-related changes in TCR beta repertoire diversity using deep sequencing normalized with unique cDNA molecular identifiers. Donors of different ages were randomly distributed across sequencing lanes to avoid experimental bias. The study analyzed two additional independent replicas of 1 million unique cDNA reads from the same blood draw for two donors, one aged 18 to 29 and one aged 80 or older. Donors were grouped into four age groups: young (average approximately 15 years), middle-aged (approximately 41), aged (about 60) and long-lived (less than 85).

Turning to this clonotype: Its antigen remains unidentified. Nothing much larger sits one base from this clone, and base qualities are not available.

The 35 to 40 donors, aged about 6 to 100 years, were systemically healthy Caucasian individuals from Russia. Each donor gave 9.5 to 10 milliliters of peripheral blood, drawn into EDTA-treated Vacutainer tubes. Ficoll-Paque density-gradient centrifugation was used to isolate PBMCs, with at least 7 million per sample. Trizol reagent was used to extract total RNA from the PBMCs, yielding at least 6 micrograms per sample. For every donor, flow cytometry on a PBMC aliquot measured the percentage of naive CD45RAhigh/CD27high T cells. What the work shows at the level of the full study, not this receptor alone: The long-lived group showed more naive CD4+ T cells, fewer expanded clones and increased TCR diversity than the aged group, suggesting age selection. The CMV infection status of donors was not known, potentially confounding age-related changes in expanded clonotypes. Observed TCR beta diversity per million T cells fell roughly linearly with age, and a significant reduction was already apparent by age around 44. There was a strong correlation between observed TCR beta diversity and the percentage of naive T cells measured by flow cytometry. Estimates of total diversity based on one million sequenced T cells were considered lower bounds and underestimates. Because profiling used bulk unsorted PBMCs, naive and antigen-experienced compartments could not be compared conclusively.

The library was built by means of 5' RACE. Instrument on record: Illumina HiSeq 2500. A second 7 to 11 cycle PCR used a sample-barcoded 5' primer and a J-beta primer mix. A template-switch 5' adaptor carrying 12 random nucleotides introduced a unique molecular identifier onto each TCR beta cDNA molecule. Each sample yielded at least 3 million CDR3-containing paired-end reads. First-strand cDNA synthesis was performed from all RNA using the Mint cDNA synthesis kit, with priming by a TRBC-specific oligonucleotide. Following uracil-DNA glycosylase treatment, all cDNA underwent a first 18-cycle PCR with the universal primers M1SS and BC2_uni_R. The source study handled its data this way. Normalization of each sample was performed by random selection of 1 million high-quality reads, each carrying a distinct molecular identifier. Instead of being binned into consensus sequences, reads that shared molecular identifiers were thrown out. CDR3 identification, clonotype clustering and error correction used MiTCR with a Q25 quality threshold and the strictest error-elimination algorithm. A nonparametric unseen species model with Euler transformation was used to estimate lower-bound total TCR beta diversity. Starting from the raw public reads, TCRdb applied fastp trimming at Q25, assembled clones with MiXCR and retained in-frame beta chains. Each record represents a unique CDR3 protein, reported with the most common genes and DNA among its rows. The authors' filters were not applied to this entry. The sample data list roughly 2 million distinct CDR3 sequences, and 49% of these were observed just once. The ten most abundant clones make up 2.1% of the sample.

Between the V and J ends, shortened by 4 bases and 4 bases respectively, the junction contains 14 bases. The CDR3, cysteine through phenylalanine, is 14 amino acids long. Left in the record is the CDR3 DNA by itself, 42 bases read in frame from the first base. As encoded in the germline V gene, CDR1 is SGDLS while CDR2 is YYNGEE. Sequencing was carried out using blood. The clonotype comes from a middle-aged woman in good health. The chain uses TRBV9 and TRBJ1-1, with the D segment identity uncertain. The CDR3 amino acid sequence is: CASSPPVRSTEAFF. The nucleotide sequence reads TGTGCCAGCAGCCCACCGGTTCGGAGCACTGAAGCTTTCTTT.